This T cell receptor beta chain comes out of a study of T cells after yellow fever vaccination. TCRdb passed the 5' RACE reads through MiXCR, listing each CDR3 protein once. There are about 350,000 distinct CDR3 sequences in the sample; roughly 4.3% occur only once, and 20% to 25% lies in the top ten. CDR1 is LNHDA and CDR2 is SQIVND in the germline V gene (reference sequence). The V end lost 5 bases, the J end lost 7 bases, and 8 bases lay between the germline ends. The CDR3 is 12 amino acids. This clonotype was counted many times. Its target is not known. Study conclusions and caveats: After the booster, 96% of CD4 and 88% of CD8 primary-response clones were re-detected.

The V call is TRBV19, the J call TRBJ2-2; no clear D. The clonotype originates from a man aged 18 to 30 who received the YFV17D yellow fever vaccine. Source: PBMCs, taken 5 days after the yellow fever booster vaccination. CDR3 bases: TGTGCCAGTAGTCTTCAAATCGGGGAGCTGTTTTTT. It encodes CASSLQIGELFF.